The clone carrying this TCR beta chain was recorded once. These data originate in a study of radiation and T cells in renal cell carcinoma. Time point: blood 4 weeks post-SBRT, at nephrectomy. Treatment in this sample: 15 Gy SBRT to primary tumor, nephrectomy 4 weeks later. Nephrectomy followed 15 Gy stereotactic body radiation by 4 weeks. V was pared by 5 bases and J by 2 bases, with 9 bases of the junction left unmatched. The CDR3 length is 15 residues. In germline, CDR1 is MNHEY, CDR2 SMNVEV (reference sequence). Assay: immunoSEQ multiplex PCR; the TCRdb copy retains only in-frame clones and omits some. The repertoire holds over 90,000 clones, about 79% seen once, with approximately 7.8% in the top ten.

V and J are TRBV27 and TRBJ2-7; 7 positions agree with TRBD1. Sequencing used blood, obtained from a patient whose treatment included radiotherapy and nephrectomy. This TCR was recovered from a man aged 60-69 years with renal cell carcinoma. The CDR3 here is CASSALGQAAYEQYF. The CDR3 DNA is TGTGCCAGCAGTGCTCTCGGACAGGCCGCCTACGAGCAGTACTTC.